The entry below gives a single T cell receptor (beta chain) sequence along with its context. Its antigen is not yet known. A much larger clone differs by one base, so this may be a read error. V loses 2 bases of germline sequence and J loses 4 bases, and the interval between the two ends is 9 bases. From cysteine to phenylalanine, the CDR3 is 14 amino acids long. Only the CDR3 part of the read is kept: 42 bases, read in frame from the first base. Looking up the germline V gene (reference sequence) yields CDR1 LNHDA and CDR2 SQIVND. This sample was included in a study of molecular identifiers for immune sequencing clone quantification (dated 2018 in TCRdb). For context, the study as a whole: In a replicate experiment, RNA from around 20,000 or 100,000 naive CD8 T cells was split into five aliquots, four of which were sequenced. This methods study benchmarked molecular-identifier clustering-based TCR repertoire sequencing (MIDCIRS) and TCR RNA copy counting, using CD8 T cells to do so.

The research as a whole found: Approximately 3.3 recovered TCR RNA copies per cell were obtained by modeling, versus roughly 9.7 by digital PCR, implying a capture efficiency of about 30%. Spiked-in Jurkat TCR RNA (10 copies' worth), which is not part of the donor repertoire, was contained in the naive libraries. Highly expanded clone sizes could be underestimated if identical TCR molecules share a barcode. Without barcode sub-clustering, chimeric consensus sequences inflated TCR diversity; chimeras reached as high as 47%. In CMV-specific effector cells, over 99% of molecules were held by clones above 20 RNA copies, whereas under 1% of molecules were held by such clones in naive cells. Spiked-in Jurkat TCR RNA equal to a single cell's worth was reported to be detectable even within 1,100,000 naive CD8 T cells.

Libraries of naive CD8 T cells were generated from about 21,000 to 970,000 sorted cells, with 10%, 30% or 50% of the purified RNA used. On a BD FACSAria II, naive CD8 T cells were FACS-sorted as CD8+CD4-CCR7+CD45RA+ and collected into RLT Plus buffer. Detection sensitivity was tested by spiking Jurkat RNA equal to some 11 TCR copies' worth into samples containing roughly 19,000-1,100,000 naive CD8 T cells. CD8 T cells were enriched using RosetteSep CD8+ T Cell Enrichment Cocktail and Ficoll-Paque, and the enriched cells then underwent ACK red cell lysis. The protocol used for the library was PCR. The instrument given in TCRdb is NextSeq 500. Bulk TCR libraries were generated as previously described, with the TCR primers listed in Table S5 used. Total RNA was purified with the Qiagen AllPrep DNA/RNA kit. Before analysis, reads from multiple sequencing runs of one library were combined. Concerning the study's data processing: Reads were retained only if an exact TCR constant sequence was present, and the retained reads were trimmed to 150 nt and grouped according to their 12-nt molecular barcodes. Reads within each barcode group were sub-clustered using a 15% Levenshtein threshold, and quality-weighted consensus sequences were constructed for each RNA molecule. Non-functional sequences were filtered out, along with any lower-count sequence sitting one edit away from another sequence. Based on a fit of two negative binomial distributions, barcode sub-clusters having less than 20% of the maximum read count were discarded. TCRdb applied fastp at Q25 and MiXCR to the public reads, then kept only in-frame beta chains. Each entry merges the rows of one CDR3 protein and shows their most common DNA and genes. The V and J calls and clone size come from TCRdb's table, not from the authors' own analysis. The table for this sample lists under 800,000 distinct CDR3 sequences; roughly 27% of them were counted only once. Clones ranked in the top ten supply 0.78% of the sample.

The V and J genes are TRBV19 and TRBJ2-1; TRBD2 might be the D gene, on 6 matching bases. This receptor was taken from a human donor in good health. Some libraries in this study had Jurkat cell RNA spiked in. Material: naive CD8+ T cells from blood, with Jurkat cell RNA spiked in. Reading the label with the study, this specimen's cell subset or site is: FACS-sorted CD8+CD4-CCR7+CD45RA+ naive T cells. The DNA is TGTGCCAGTAGTATAAGACTAGTGTACAATGAGCAGTTCTTC. It translates as CASSIRLVYNEQFF.